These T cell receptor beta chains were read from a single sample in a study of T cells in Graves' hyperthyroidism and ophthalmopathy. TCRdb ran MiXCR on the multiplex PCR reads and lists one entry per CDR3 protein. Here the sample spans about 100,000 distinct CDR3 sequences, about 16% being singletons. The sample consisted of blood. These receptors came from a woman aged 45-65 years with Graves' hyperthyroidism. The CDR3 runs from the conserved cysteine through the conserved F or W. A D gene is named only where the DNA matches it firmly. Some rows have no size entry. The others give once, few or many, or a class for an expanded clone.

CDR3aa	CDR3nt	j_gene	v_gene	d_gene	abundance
CSASGELFF	TGCAGTGCTAGCGGGGAGCTGTTTTTT	TRBJ2-2	TRBV20-1	NA	many
CASSLGPRDPLFHEQFF	TGCGCCAGCAGCTTGGGGCCCCGGGACCCATTATTCCATGAGCAGTTCTTC	TRBJ2-1	TRBV5-1	NA	NA
CASSPRVLTSTDTQHF	TGTGCCAGCTCACCCCGAGTCCTAACTAGCACAGATACGCAGCATTTT	TRBJ1-5	TRBV18	NA	NA
CATSVASGRGEQFF	TGTGCCACCAGTGTAGCTAGCGGGAGAGGTGAGCAGTTCTTC	TRBJ2-1	TRBV24-1	TRBD2	NA
CSARDRGIGYSPLHF	TGCAGTGCTAGAGATCGTGGTATAGGGTATTCACCCCTCCACTTT	TRBJ1-6	TRBV20-1	NA	NA
CASRTTSGRSETQYF	TGTGCCAGCAGGACGACTAGCGGGAGATCTGAGACCCAGTACTTC	TRBJ2-5	TRBV11-2	TRBD2	many
CSARETTDSNQPQHF	TGCAGTGCTAGAGAGACGACGGATAGCAATCAGCCCCAGCATTTT	TRBJ1-5	TRBV20-1	NA	many
CSVVRGAEGYNEQFF	TGCAGCGTTGTTCGAGGAGCCGAGGGATACAATGAGCAGTTCTTC	TRBJ2-1	TRBV29-1	NA	many
CASRGPGGAGELFF	TGTGCCAGCAGAGGACCGGGGGGGGCCGGGGAGCTGTTTTTT	TRBJ2-2	TRBV28	TRBD2	many
CASTTRAGHSYNEQFF	TGCGCCAGCACCACTAGGGCAGGGCACTCCTACAATGAGCAGTTCTTC	TRBJ2-1	TRBV5-1	NA	NA
CASSLRDRAWNSPLHF	TGTGCCAGCAGCTTGAGGGACAGGGCTTGGAATTCACCCCTCCACTTT	TRBJ1-6	TRBV5-5	TRBD1	many
CASSFGGGNLGAGELFF	TGTGCCAGCAGTTTTGGTGGAGGGAATCTCGGTGCCGGGGAGCTGTTTTTT	TRBJ2-2	TRBV28	NA	many
CASSLGVGYNEQFF	TGTGCCAGCAGCTTAGGGGTGGGCTACAATGAGCAGTTCTTC	TRBJ2-1	TRBV11-2	NA	many
CASRGSGRSFQDTQYF	TGTGCCAGTAGAGGTAGCGGGAGGAGTTTTCAAGATACGCAGTATTTT	TRBJ2-3	TRBV19	TRBD2	many
CASTGHEQYF	TGTGCCAGCACCGGACACGAGCAGTACTTC	TRBJ2-7	TRBV6-2/TRBV6-3	NA	NA